These 16 T cell receptor beta chains were all obtained from the same sample, sequenced in a study of blood T cell repertoires in COVID-19. The repertoire was sequenced with immunoSEQ multiplex PCR; TCRdb's copy has only in-frame clones and lacks some. In the table there are just over 300,000 clones, about nine tenths of which are singletons. Sequencing was done on a sample of peripheral blood. The source is a man aged 18 to 35 with active or convalescent COVID-19.

The rearrangement joins TRBV25-1 to TRBJ1-1; D is possibly TRBD1 (6 bases). Trimming removed 3 bases from V and 1 base from J, with 9 bases in between. Germline CDR1 and CDR2: MGHDK and SYGVNS. This CDR3 has 14 residues. CDR3 nucleotides: TGTGCCAGCAGTGACAGGGGTCGGAACACTGAAGCTTTCTTT. This codes for CASSDRGRNTEAFF.

The V call is TRBV7-6, the J call TRBJ2-6; D may be TRBD2 (6 bases). The CDR3 covers 17 residues. The ends were cut back, 1 base at V and 1 base at J, with 11 bases in the middle. The V gene's germline CDR1 is SGHVS and CDR2 FNYEAQ. This CDR3 is CASSLGAGGSGANVLTF. CDR3 DNA: TGTGCCAGCAGCTTAGGGGCTGGGGGGTCTGGGGCCAACGTCCTGACTTTC. Full variable domain (rest looked up from reference TRBV7-6 and TRBJ2-6): GAGVSQSPRYKVTKRGQDVALRCDPISGHVSLYWYRQALGQGPEFLTYFNYEAQQDKSGLPNDRFSAERPEGSISTLTIQRTEQRDSAMYRCASSLGAGGSGANVLTFGAGSRLTVL.

This CDR3 is CASSLSPVLDEQFF. CDR3 sequence (DNA): TGTGCCAGCAGCTTGTCACCGGTTCTGGATGAGCAGTTCTTC. This chain links TRBV7-2 with TRBJ2-1, with D hard to call. CDR3 size: 14 residues. Trimming shortened V by 3 bases and J by 8 bases, and 14 bases separated the two germline ends. Germline loops: CDR1 SGHTA, CDR2 FQGNSA.

The chain is built from TRBV28 and TRBJ2-5; TRBD1 matches 10 bases. The CDR3 has 16 residues. After removal of 5 bases from V and 7 bases from J, the junction contained 13 bases not matched to a gene. Germline CDR1 is MDHEN and CDR2 is SYDVKM. This chain's CDR3 is CASSPGGTGVIRTQYF. The CDR3 nucleotides read TGTGCCAGCAGTCCGGGTGGGACAGGGGTTATTCGGACCCAGTACTTC.

V gene TRBV9 combines with J gene TRBJ1-2, with 7 bases identical to TRBD1. This CDR3 is built from 15 residues. In germline, CDR1 is SGDLS, CDR2 YYNGEE. Losses at the gene ends were 3 bases for V and 9 bases for J; bases not matched to a gene: 14. CDR3 region: CASSATQGTPMSYTF. The CDR3 DNA is TGTGCCAGCAGCGCAACACAGGGGACTCCTATGAGCTACACCTTC.

The rearrangement uses TRBV15 and TRBJ1-1; the match to TRBD1 covers 8 bases. Trimming cost V 3 bases and J 2 bases; bases outside gene matches: 5. This CDR3 region has 15 residues. Germline CDR1 and CDR2: LNHNV and YYDKDF (reference sequence). CDR3 region: CATSSGQGSNTEAFF. CDR3 in DNA: TGTGCCACCAGCAGCGGACAGGGAAGTAACACTGAAGCTTTCTTT.

On this clone: One end of the junction is discordant with germline, which a read error may explain. The V call is TRBV6-5, the J call TRBJ2-7; possibly TRBD1 for D (6 bases). The CDR3 has 15 amino acids. Germline CDR1 is MNHEY and CDR2 is SVGAGI. Here the CDR3 DNA reads TGTGCCAGCAGTGACTCAGGGGTGATAGCAGTAGAGCAGTACTTC. Amino acids: CASSDSGVIAVEQYF.

V usage is TRBV27 and J usage is TRBJ1-2, with 10 bases that match TRBD1. The V and J ends lost 2 bases and 4 bases, in that order; junction bases with no gene match: 10. The germline V gene has CDR1 MNHEY and CDR2 SMNVEV (reference sequence). The CDR3 sequence is 17 residues long. The CDR3 DNA sequence: TGTGCCAGCAGTTTAACAGCAGCCGGGACAGGGGCCTATGGCTACACCTTC. Its protein is CASSLTAAGTGAYGYTF.

This clone was counted between two and nine times. The chain carries TRBV15 and TRBJ1-4; TRBD1 agrees at 7 bases. Losses at the gene ends were 6 bases for V and 3 bases for J; bases not matched to a gene: 10. From germline, CDR1 is LNHNV and CDR2 YYDKDF (reference sequence). The CDR3 sequence is 16 residues long. The CDR3: CATRGTRQGPNEKLFF. DNA of the CDR3: TGTGCCACCAGAGGGACTAGACAGGGACCTAATGAAAAACTGTTTTTT.

The chain carries TRBV28 and TRBJ1-2; TRBD1 matches at 7 bases. V lost 10 bases, J lost 5 bases, and 10 bases stayed unmatched. This CDR3 spans 13 amino acids. Germline CDR1 and CDR2: MDHEN and SYDVKM. The CDR3 loop reads CATGDRAGYGYTF. CDR3 bases: TGTGCCACCGGAGACAGGGCGGGGTATGGCTACACCTTC.

As DNA, the CDR3 is TGTGCCAGCAGCTTAGGTTCTGTCGGCACTGAAGCTTTCTTT. Its protein is CASSLGSVGTEAFF. V is TRBV7-9 and J is TRBJ1-1; D ambiguous. This CDR3 region has 14 residues. V lost 1 base, J lost 4 bases, and 10 bases lay in between. In germline, CDR1 is SEHNR, CDR2 FQNEAQ (reference sequence).

The chain recombines TRBV27 with TRBJ2-5; D uncertain. Germline V gene sequence: CDR1 MNHEY, CDR2 SMNVEV (reference sequence). The CDR3 has 13 amino acids. V was pared by 2 bases and J by 2 bases, with 6 bases between. CDR3 in DNA: TGTGCCAGCAGTTTAGCTAGACAAGAGACCCAGTACTTC. It encodes CASSLARQETQYF.

The chain uses TRBV4-1 and TRBJ2-7; a weak D match, TRBD1 (6 bases). CDR3 length: 14 amino acids. CDR1 MGHRA and CDR2 YSYEKL come from the germline V gene. Trimming removed 3 bases at V and 3 bases at J, with 12 bases between. DNA of the CDR3: TGCGCCAGCAGCCACCCTGGACAGAACTACGAGCAGTACTTC. It codes for CASSHPGQNYEQYF.

The chain links TRBV7-2 to TRBJ2-7; a weak D match, TRBD2 (6 bases). This CDR3 is 13 amino acids long. CDR1 SGHTA and CDR2 FQGNSA come from the germline V gene. Trimming took 6 bases from V and 6 from J, leaving 15 bases between them. CDR3 region: CASRRDSTGEQYF. DNA for the CDR3: TGTGCCAGCAGACGGGACTCTACGGGCGAGCAGTACTTC.

V and J are TRBV27 and TRBJ1-1, with D maybe TRBD1 (6 bases). Trimming stripped 5 bases from V and 11 bases from J, with 21 bases between. Germline CDR1 reads MNHEY; CDR2 reads SMNVEV (reference sequence). The CDR3 length is 14 residues. CDR3 region: CASSLGRGVSRAFF. CDR3 sequence (DNA): TGTGCCAGCAGTCTGGGCAGGGGAGTGTCGCGGGCTTTCTTT.

The chain joins TRBV25-1 to TRBJ1-2; D is uncertain. CDR3 size: 13 residues. V was cut by 1 base and J by 3 bases, with 6 bases left in between. Per the germline V gene, CDR1 is MGHDK and CDR2 is SYGVNS. The CDR3 reads CASSELSDYGYTF. The CDR3 bases are TGTGCCAGCAGTGAATTGTCCGACTATGGCTACACCTTC.